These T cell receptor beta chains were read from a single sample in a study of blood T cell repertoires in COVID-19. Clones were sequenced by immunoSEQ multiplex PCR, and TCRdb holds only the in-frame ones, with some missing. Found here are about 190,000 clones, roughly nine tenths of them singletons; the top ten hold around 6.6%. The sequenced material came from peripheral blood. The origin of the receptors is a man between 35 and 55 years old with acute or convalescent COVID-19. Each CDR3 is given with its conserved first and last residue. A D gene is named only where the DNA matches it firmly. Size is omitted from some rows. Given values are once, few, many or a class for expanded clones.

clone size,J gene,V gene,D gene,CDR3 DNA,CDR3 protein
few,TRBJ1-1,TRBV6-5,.,TGTGCCAGCAGGGGGACTTTCTCGAACACTGAAGCTTTCTTT,CASRGTFSNTEAFF
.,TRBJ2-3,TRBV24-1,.,TGTGCCACCAGTGATAGACGGACGGGGAGCACAGATACGCAGTATTTT,CATSDRRTGSTDTQYF
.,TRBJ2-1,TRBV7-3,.,TGTGCCAGAAGCCCCGGCCGGGCGGCGGGTCAATCCTACAATGAGCAGTTCTTC,CARSPGRAAGQSYNEQFF
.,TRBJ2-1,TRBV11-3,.,TGTGCCAGCAGCTCGAGACCCGGGGATGAGCAGTTCTTC,CASSSRPGDEQFF
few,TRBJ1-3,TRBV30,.,TGTGCCTGGAGTGTACGCAGTTCCTCTGGAAACACCATATATTTT,CAWSVRSSSGNTIYF
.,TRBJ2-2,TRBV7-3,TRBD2,TGTGCCAGCAGCTTAACACTAGCGGGGGGGCACACCGGGGAGCTGTTTTTT,CASSLTLAGGHTGELFF
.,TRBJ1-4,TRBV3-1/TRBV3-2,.,TGTGCCAGCAGCCCCCAGGGTGTGGATGAAAAACTGTTTTTT,CASSPQGVDEKLFF
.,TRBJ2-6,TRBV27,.,TGTGCCAGCAGGGCCCCCACAGGCTCTGGGGCCAACGTCCTGACTTTC,CASRAPTGSGANVLTF
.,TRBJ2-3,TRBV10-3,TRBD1,TGTGCCATCAGGATTACCCGGGACAGGGGGAATACGCAGTATTTT,CAIRITRDRGNTQYF
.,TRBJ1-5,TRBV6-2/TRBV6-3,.,TGTGCCAGCAGTTACACACCTAGCAATCAGCCCCAGCATTTT,CASSYTPSNQPQHF
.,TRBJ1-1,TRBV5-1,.,TGCGCCAGCAGCTTGGGGTGGCAGGGGAATGAAGCTTTCTTT,CASSLGWQGNEAFF
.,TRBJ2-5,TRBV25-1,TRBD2,TGTGCCAGCAGTTATAGCGGGGGGGCAGGAGAGACCCAGTACTTC,CASSYSGGAGETQYF
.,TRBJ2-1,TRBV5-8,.,TGTGCCAGCAGCTTGTACACCATCGACAATGAGCAGTTCTTC,CASSLYTIDNEQFF
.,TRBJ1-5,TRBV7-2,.,TGTGCCAGCAGCTTAGCAGTAAACAGAAACAATCAGCCCCAGCATTTT,CASSLAVNRNNQPQHF
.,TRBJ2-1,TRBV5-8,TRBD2,TGTGCCAGCAGCTTCTACGCGGGGGGGAACAATGAGCAGTTCTTC,CASSFYAGGNNEQFF
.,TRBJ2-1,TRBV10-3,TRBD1,TGTGCCATCCGAGAGGGGACAGGGGCCTACAATGAGCAGTTCTTC,CAIREGTGAYNEQFF
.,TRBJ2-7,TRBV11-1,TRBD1,TGTGCCAGCAGCATCGCCGGGACAGGGAACTACGAGCAGTACTTC,CASSIAGTGNYEQYF
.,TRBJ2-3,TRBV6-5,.,TGTGCCAGCAGTTACGGTGGTAGCCTCGTGCAGTATTTT,CASSYGGSLVQYF
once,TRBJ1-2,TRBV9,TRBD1,TGTGCCAGCAGCTATCGGGACAGAAGCTATGGCTACACCTTC,CASSYRDRSYGYTF
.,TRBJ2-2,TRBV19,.,TGTGCCAGTAGTATTCTTAAGGACAGCGGTGCCACCGGGGAGCTGTTTTTT,CASSILKDSGATGELFF
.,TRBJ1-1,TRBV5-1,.,TGCGCCAGCAGCTTGGGGGTCGGCGGGGACACTGAAGCTTTCTTT,CASSLGVGGDTEAFF
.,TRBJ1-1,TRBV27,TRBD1,TGTGCCAGCAGGTTACGGGGCCAGGGGGGCACTGAAGCTTTCTTT,CASRLRGQGGTEAFF
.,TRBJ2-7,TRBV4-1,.,TGCGCCAGCAGCCAGGGAAGGGGGTACGACGAGCAGTACTTC,CASSQGRGYDEQYF
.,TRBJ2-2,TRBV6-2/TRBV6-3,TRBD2,TGTGCCAGCAGTTACTCCGGGGGGTCCGGGGAGCTGTTTTTT,CASSYSGGSGELFF
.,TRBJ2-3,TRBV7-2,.,TGTGCCAGCAGCTTAACTGCTATCTACACAGATACGCAGTATTTT,CASSLTAIYTDTQYF
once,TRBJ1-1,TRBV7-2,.,TGTGCCAGCAGCTTCGGCAGGGTTTACGTGAACACTGAAGCTTTCTTT,CASSFGRVYVNTEAFF
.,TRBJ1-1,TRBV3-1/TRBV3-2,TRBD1,TGTGCCAGCAGCCACTCAGGGACAGGGAACACTGAAGCTTTCTTT,CASSHSGTGNTEAFF
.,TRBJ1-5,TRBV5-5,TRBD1,TGTGCCAGCAGCTGGACAGGGGCCACCGATCAGCCCCAGCATTTT,CASSWTGATDQPQHF
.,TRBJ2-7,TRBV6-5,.,TGTGCCAGCAGGACAGGATCCTACGAGCAGTACTTC,CASRTGSYEQYF
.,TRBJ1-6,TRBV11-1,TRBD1,TGTGCCAGCAGCTTAGGGACAGGGATTGGTTCACCCCTCCACTTT,CASSLGTGIGSPLHF
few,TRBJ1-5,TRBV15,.,TGTGCCACCAGCAGAGATCGGACAGCAGGTCAGCCCCAGCATTTT,CATSRDRTAGQPQHF
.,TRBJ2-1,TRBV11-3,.,TGTGCCAGCAGCCCTAACCCCCCGGGAGAGCAGTTCTTC,CASSPNPPGEQFF
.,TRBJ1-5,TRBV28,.,TGTGCCAGCAGTAAATTAAATCAGCCCCAGCATTTT,CASSKLNQPQHF
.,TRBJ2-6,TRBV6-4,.,TGTGCCAGCAGCCCCCACTCGGACATCTCTGGGGCCAACGTCCTGACTTTC,CASSPHSDISGANVLTF
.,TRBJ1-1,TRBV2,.,TGTGCCAGCAGCTTGGGCTATAACACTGAAGCTTTCTTT,CASSLGYNTEAFF
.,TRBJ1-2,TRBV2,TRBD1,TGTGCCAGCGGCTTGGGACAGGCTCGTGGCTACACCTTC,CASGLGQARGYTF
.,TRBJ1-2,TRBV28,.,TGTGCCAGCAGTACCCCTCACATTTTGGATGGCTACACCTTC,CASSTPHILDGYTF